These T cell receptor beta chains were read from a single sample in a study of cytomegalovirus exposure and HLA in healthy donors. Only in-frame clones appear in the TCRdb table, and some are missing; sequencing was by immunoSEQ multiplex PCR. The sample has approximately 160,000 clones; under 85% are singletons. Material: PBMCs. All receptors derive from a man in his fifties in good health and CMV-seropositive. Each CDR3 is given without its conserved first and last residue. The D gene is left open where the match is weak. A row's size may be missing; if present it is once, few, many or a size class.

j_call v_call clone_size d_call cdr3_aa
TRBJ1-1 TRBV5-8 once NA ASSWVRGTEAF
TRBJ2-1 TRBV5-1 NA NA ASSLVRIQRYNEQF
TRBJ1-3 TRBV5-3 NA NA ARSPPRRFSGNTIY
TRBJ1-6 TRBV18 NA TRBD1 ASCGTGGNSPLH
TRBJ2-1 TRBV13 NA TRBD2 ASSLNDGTSANEQF
TRBJ2-7 TRBV5-6 NA TRBD2 ASSWTSGSFEQY
TRBJ1-1 TRBV5-1 NA NA ASSMGGNTEAF
TRBJ1-1 TRBV14 NA NA ASSPHLRGEAF
TRBJ1-1 TRBV27 few NA ASSSLGGTEAF
TRBJ2-2 TRBV4-1 NA TRBD1 ASSQGTGQLAGELF
TRBJ1-4 TRBV5-4 once NA ASSSGSYNEKLF
TRBJ1-4 TRBV28 NA TRBD1 ASRRTGVVTTNEKLF
TRBJ2-3 TRBV21-1 NA NA ASSKGADTQY
TRBJ1-2 TRBV29-1 NA TRBD1 SVTRDRVDGYT
TRBJ2-7 TRBV7-9 NA NA ASSLSISGQGSDEQY
TRBJ1-2 TRBV4-1 NA TRBD1 ASSFRGPGGYT
TRBJ2-7 TRBV7-6 NA NA ASSFRATSGSYEQY
TRBJ1-1 TRBV28 NA NA ASSLPRAKAF
TRBJ1-5 TRBV15 NA TRBD1 ATKTGFGPQH
TRBJ2-7 TRBV5-6 once TRBD2 ASSLGGGFLYEQY
TRBJ2-3 TRBV11-2 NA NA ASSYVLADTQY
TRBJ1-1 TRBV11-2 NA NA ASSLQQGNTEAF
TRBJ1-1 TRBV13 NA TRBD1 ASSPIGQGNTEAF
TRBJ2-1 TRBV29-1 NA NA SGVDNEQF
TRBJ1-2 TRBV29-1 NA NA SVDSLNYGYT
TRBJ2-1 TRBV5-1 NA NA ASSSFRDSVEQF
TRBJ2-7 TRBV2 NA NA ASSEVTTALKQY
TRBJ2-3 TRBV10-1 few NA ASSERGTGGADTQY
TRBJ2-1 TRBV14 NA TRBD1 ASSPTHRDRGIGEQF
TRBJ1-2 TRBV5-1 once TRBD1 ASSLVGQNYGYT
TRBJ1-6 TRBV25-1 once NA ASSGQGIAPLH
TRBJ2-2 TRBV6-4 NA NA ASSDSSGAGELF
TRBJ1-1 TRBV29-1 NA NA SVEETGKPEAF
TRBJ2-2 TRBV27 once NA ASSPNYPATGELF
TRBJ1-1 TRBV4-1 NA NA ASSHFIRGEANTEAF
TRBJ2-4 TRBV7-8 NA TRBD2 ASSKAGASGRTGTKNIQY
TRBJ1-1 TRBV11-2 NA NA ASSLGSVANTEAF
TRBJ1-1 TRBV7-9 many TRBD1 ASSEQGAGTEAF
TRBJ2-5 TRBV19 NA TRBD2 ATTSGRATVETQY
TRBJ2-7 TRBV19 NA TRBD1 ASSIVGTGGYEQY
TRBJ2-7 TRBV10-3 NA TRBD2 AISVTSRTYEQY
TRBJ2-5 TRBV9 NA TRBD1 ASSVAVQGDLETQY
TRBJ1-1 TRBV19 NA TRBD1 ASKGQANTEAF
TRBJ2-1 TRBV11-3 once TRBD2 ASSHAGLRNEQF
NA TRBV2 NA TRBD1 ASDTGGDQPQY
TRBJ1-2 TRBV14 NA NA ASSQLGDNYGYT
TRBJ1-3 TRBV6-1 NA NA ASRWGRVAGNTIY
TRBJ2-7 TRBV5-1 few TRBD2 ASSSSGRAQSYEQY
TRBJ1-5 TRBV7-2 NA TRBD1 ASSLVTGGRQPQH
TRBJ2-1 TRBV9 NA TRBD1 ASSGGTGGSNEQF
TRBJ2-1 TRBV9 NA TRBD2 ASSVGLAEHNEQF
NA TRBV2 once TRBD2 ASSEPSGLHEQY
TRBJ1-1 TRBV2 NA TRBD1 ASPEGTVMNTEAF
TRBJ2-3 TRBV5-4 NA NA ASSEALTGVSDTQY
TRBJ1-3 TRBV30 few TRBD1 AWSGGQGRSGNTIY
TRBJ2-7 TRBV5-6 NA TRBD1 ASSLGGQGSSYEQY
TRBJ2-3 TRBV4-3 few NA ASSQDPAGATDTQY
TRBJ2-7 TRBV15 NA TRBD1 ATSRETRDRGPGQY
TRBJ2-1 TRBV28 NA TRBD2 ASSLLAGGRNEQF
TRBJ1-5 TRBV7-8 NA TRBD1 ASSLGQGYSNQPQH